This T cell receptor beta chain was profiled in a study of blood T cell repertoires in COVID-19. At the level of the study: Researchers got acute and convalescent COVID-19 samples from the United States, Italy and Spain.

Authors' methods: Amplification with reference gene primers provided the estimates of nucleated cell counts. Sequencing used immunoSEQ multiplex PCR; TCRdb keeps in-frame clones, though not all of them. Clone size and the V and J calls come from that table; the DNA yielded D and trimming. In the table there are approximately 270,000 clones, 90% of which are singletons. V trimming: 5 bases; J trimming: 9 bases; junction bases outside the gene matches: 13. This CDR3 is built from 16 residues. Germline V gene lookup returns CDR1 SGHTA and CDR2 FQGNSA. All enrollees were roughly 18 to 89 years old and from 20 to 25 US areas. Participants' reported clinical history set cohort assignment.

Source material: PBMCs or T cells enriched from blood (not recorded which). The source of this sequence is a woman aged 25 to 45 with acute COVID-19. The rearrangement links TRBV7-2 to TRBJ2-1, with 10 bases fitting TRBD2. CDR3 loop: CASSQGGLAGDLEQFF. The CDR3 nucleotides read TGTGCCAGCAGCCAAGGGGGGCTAGCGGGAGATCTTGAGCAGTTCTTC. The full variable domain, rest sourced from reference TRBV7-2 and TRBJ2-1, is GAGVSQSPSNKVTEKGKDVELRCDPISGHTALYWYRQSLGQGLEFLIYFQGNSAPDKSGLPSDRFSAERTGGSVSTLTIQRTQQEDSAVYLCASSQGGLAGDLEQFFGPGTRLTVL.